This T cell receptor beta chain appears in the sequencing data of a study of CD8+ T cells in alopecia areata (dated by TCRdb to the late 2010s). At the level of the whole study: The treated patients took part in an open-label pilot trial in which moderate-to-severe alopecia areata was treated with oral tofacitinib at 5 to 10 mg twice daily. Biopsies were taken from tofacitinib-treated patients at baseline and at 4 and 24 weeks of treatment, and a later scalp biopsy was taken in several of the tofacitinib-treated patients. On the human side, TCRbeta sequencing was run on scalp tissue and on sorted CD4+ and CD8+ peripheral blood T cells from healthy controls and from alopecia areata patients with either patchy or totalis/universalis disease. RNA came from the PAXgene miRNA kit for fixed scalp, the miRNeasy kit for PBMCs, and the RNeasy kit for mouse skin. Amplification of TCRbeta CDR3 regions was done by immunoSEQ multiplex PCR using 35 Vbeta forward primers and 13 Jbeta reverse primers. Clonality in the scalp was compared among normal scalp (n=4), patchy alopecia areata scalp (n=8), and alopecia totalis/universalis scalp (n=8). To study T cell clonal expansion in alopecia areata, the researchers applied high-throughput TCRbeta sequencing to both the C3H/HeJ mouse model and human patients. Tofacitinib was given for 6 to 18 months, followed by 6 months of follow-up off drug to assess delayed response and recurrence.

The investigation overall reported the following: Unlike mouse skin, where gammadelta T cells dominate, normal human skin contains resident alphabeta T cells that get sequenced too, which complicates analysis of the scalp TCR repertoire. Higher clonality and more expanded CD8+ clones were observed in lesional scalp than in normal scalp, particularly in alopecia totalis/universalis, a finding suggestive of antigenic drive. Shared TCR sequences between patients were less evident than in mice, which may be partly attributable to HLA diversity in the patient population.

Library prep was done by the immunoSEQ multiplex PCR assay. To provide template for TCR sequencing, every sample had RNA extracted and reverse transcribed into cDNA. SuperScript III was used to make first-strand cDNA, primed with a 2:1 mix of oligo-dT and random hexamers. A synthetic immune receptor repertoire was used to assess amplification bias, and residual bias was removed computationally. In the source study's methods: Raw reads were preprocessed to remove errors, and CDR3 was defined by IMGT conventions from the conserved cysteine to phenylalanine. Clonality was computed by normalizing Shannon entropy by log2 of the number of productive unique TCRs and subtracting the result from 1. Whether each scalp clone was CD4 or CD8 was inferred by checking scalp TCRbeta sequences against the CD4 and CD8 repertoires from sorted blood. Here the immuneACCESS table is served through TCRdb, limited to in-frame sequences with V and J called. Missing clones are a known gap in these copies; in checked studies unresolved V genes cover under half, and the rest lacks a known reason. The D gene and trimming were derived from the DNA, and the V and J assignments and clone size from that table. This sample gives hundreds of thousands of clones in total; roughly 69% of them show up just once. 0.95% to 1.5% of the sample comes from the top ten.

CDR1 and CDR2 were assigned from the germline V gene as LGHNA and YNFKEQ. Reading from cysteine to phenylalanine, the CDR3 counts 16 amino acids. CDR3 DNA only is kept here, 48 bases in frame from base 1. V loses 1 base, J loses 0 bases, and the germline ends lie 12 bases apart. This sample's time point label indicates: baseline before oral tofacitinib. Lesional scalp punch biopsies and peripheral blood were obtained from alopecia areata patients. After PBMCs were isolated by density centrifugation and stained for CD3, CD4 and CD8, a FACSAria was used to sort CD4+ and CD8+ T cells. As regards this clone: The target of this receptor is not known. The record has no base qualities; no much larger clone is one base away.

In this chain, TRBV4-2 is recombined with TRBJ1-2; the D gene remains uncertain. The receptor was derived from a human donor with alopecia areata. Sample: CD4+ T cells sorted from blood, taken at week 0. In nucleotide form, the sequence is TGTGCCAGCAGCCAAGGGTGGGCAGACCCTAACTATGGCTACACCTTC. Its protein reads: CASSQGWADPNYGYTF.